The source of this TCR beta chain is a study of blood T cell repertoires in COVID-19 (dated by TCRdb to the early 2020s). Concerning the study at large: Collaborator samples came from the United States, Italy and Spain and covered acute and convalescent phases of COVID-19. Where HLA class I and class II types were available, the types were taken from metadata supplied by the sample provider, not from assay-based typing. Samples were obtained from the ongoing ImmuneRACE study (first 160 participants) and from 1,000 to 1,500 subjects provided by 6 global collaborators. Deeply sampled blood TCRbeta repertoires from subjects exposed to, actively infected with, or recovered from COVID-19 were included in the dataset. The repertoires were released in a freely available public database intended as a resource for research on the immune response to SARS-CoV-2. The material from the prospective study consisted of cDNA or gDNA derived from T cells, B-cell-depleted T cells, or PBMCs. The sample metadata nearly always contained a de-identified subject ID, COVID-19 status, age in years and sex. What the authors observed across the whole study: The quantity of clinical and demographic metadata differed by source and by participant and was supplied without curation.

TCRbeta CDR3 regions were amplified from genomic DNA using the immunoSEQ Assay, a bias-controlled multiplex PCR. The paper's processing steps were these. Within the assay, amplification of reference gene primers was used to estimate how many nucleated cells each sample contained. Sequence reads were collapsed and filtered to measure the absolute abundance of every unique TCRbeta CDR3 rearrangement. For each sample, productive Simpson clonality was calculated as the square root of Simpson's diversity index over productive rearrangements. TCRdb mirrors the immuneACCESS table, restricted to in-frame sequences. Some clones are absent from its copies; in checked studies, under half trace to an unresolved V gene, and the reason for the others is unknown. The V and J calls and clone size are taken from that table; D and trimming were inferred from the DNA. Within this sample are roughly 330,000 clones, with more than 75% of them counted one time only. The ten largest clonotypes hold less than 6% of the sample.

The CDR3 covers 13 residues, taking in both the cysteine and the phenylalanine. Here the CDR3 DNA is all that survives: 39 bases in frame from base 1. Looking up the germline V gene yields CDR1 SQVTM and CDR2 ANQGSEA. V was cut back by 4 bases and J by 10 bases, leaving a gap of 19 bases between them. Regarding this clone: Which antigen it targets is not known. No much larger clone exists at a distance of one base, and base qualities are not known.

Participants in the prospective study were aged roughly 18 to 100 years, lived in 20 to 30 United States geographic areas, and enrolled through a virtual design. Cohort assignment in the prospective study relied on participant-reported clinical history from a screening survey and a study questionnaire. For ImmuneRACE Cohort 3, a participant was defined as recovered based on two consecutive negative NP/OP PCR tests, clearance by a healthcare professional, or resolution of symptoms. Mobile phlebotomists in the prospective study collected whole blood, serum and a nasopharyngeal or oropharyngeal swab from every participant. Over a roughly 2-month period, participants in the prospective study had the option of providing additional blood draws and questionnaires. Blood samples from the prospective study were shipped frozen or at room temperature prior to DNA extraction.

Sequenced: PBMCs or T cells enriched from blood (not recorded which). The receptor was isolated from a woman aged 30 to 39 who had recovered from COVID-19. Recombination connected TRBV29-1 to TRBJ1-2; the D gene identity is not certain. The sequenced DNA: TGCAGCGTTGCGGGAAGAGCACAACCCATCTACACCTTC. It codes for CSVAGRAQPIYTF.